This TCR beta chain stems from a study of cytomegalovirus exposure and HLA in healthy donors. The table lists this clone with a few counts. Its antigen remains unidentified. Amplification used 60 Vbeta primers and 13 Jbeta primers. Measured with immunoSEQ multiplex PCR; TCRdb has only the in-frame clones, and not every one. The sample consists of 220,000 or so clones, roughly three quarters of them appearing once. Study findings and constraints: Later analysis identified several of the most significant clusters that appeared linked to common viral pathogens. Across donors, presence/absence analyses took sequencing depth to be roughly uniform.

The germline CDR1 and CDR2 sequences are SGHAT and FQNNGV. V lost 2 bases and J lost 1; bases outside the gene matches: 4. This CDR3 comprises 16 residues. The receptor was isolated from a man aged 45-60 years in good health and CMV-seronegative. The genes are TRBV11-2 and TRBJ2-1, with 8 bases fitting TRBD1. Sequencing input: PBMCs. For the CDR3, the DNA is TGTGCCAGCAGCTTACGCGGGGACAGGTCCTACAATGAGCAGTTCTTC. As protein: CASSLRGDRSYNEQFF.